This record concerns one T cell receptor beta chain sequence. These data come from a study of ipilimumab plus nivolumab after autologous stem cell transplantation. Checkpoint therapy with ipilimumab 1 mg/kg began 14 to 28 days after transplant. Patients got 3 mg/kg IV nivolumab weeks 1, 4, 7, 10, then biweekly through week 26. Germline CDR1 is SGHTA and CDR2 is FQGNSA. This CDR3 contains 15 residues. Trimming shortened V by 3 bases and J by 2 bases, and 13 bases separated the two germline ends. The data were produced by immunoSEQ multiplex PCR, yet TCRdb's version contains in-frame clones alone and is incomplete. The sample includes roughly 25,000 clones, approximately 86% seen only once; the top ten take roughly 5.6%.

The chain links TRBV7-2 to TRBJ2-5; D is perhaps TRBD1 or TRBD2 (5 bases each). The clonotype was recovered from a male donor with diffuse large B-cell lymphoma. The sample consisted of PBMCs, taken in a trial of ipilimumab plus nivolumab as post-transplant consolidation. The CDR3 nucleotides are TGTGCCAGCAGCTTTAACAGCGGACATCAAGAGACCCAGTACTTC. Protein: CASSFNSGHQETQYF. The whole variable domain, remainder taken from reference TRBV7-2 and TRBJ2-5, is GAGVSQSPSNKVTEKGKDVELRCDPISGHTALYWYRQSLGQGLEFLIYFQGNSAPDKSGLPSDRFSAERTGGSVSTLTIQRTQQEDSAVYLCASSFNSGHQETQYFGPGTRLLVL.